The entry below gives a single T cell receptor (beta chain) sequence along with its context. The source of the sample is a study of blood T cell repertoires in COVID-19. Across the study: Donors in the United States, Italy and Spain gave samples during acute or convalescent COVID-19. T cells, B-cell-depleted T cells, or PBMCs provided the cDNA or gDNA that served as material.

In the authors' workflow: Quantification of nucleated cells was approximated via reference gene primer amplification. Only in-frame clones appear in the TCRdb table, and some are missing; sequencing was by immunoSEQ multiplex PCR. The D gene and trimming were derived from the DNA, and the V and J assignments and clone size from that table. This repertoire shows roughly 43,000 clones, roughly nine tenths found once; its top ten account for around 16%. The germline CDR1 and CDR2 sequences are KGHSH and LQKENI. The CDR3 runs to 19 residues. J gave up 5 bases and V 5 bases, and 22 bases lay outside the gene matches.

This sequence originates from a man in his sixties or seventies with active COVID-19. Material for sequencing was peripheral blood. The gene calls are TRBV18 and TRBJ2-3, with 7 bases identical to TRBD2. CDR3 sequence reads: CASSSTTRGGEGLVDTQYF. The CDR3 bases are TGTGCCAGCTCATCGACTACCCGCGGGGGAGAGGGTTTAGTAGATACGCAGTATTTT.